These 16 T cell receptor beta chains were sequenced from one sample in a study of T cells in Graves' hyperthyroidism and ophthalmopathy. RNA transcripts served as the template for amplifying TCR beta CDR3 regions. RT-PCR in the first round (using the HTBI primer set) targeted the TCR CDR3. TCRdb used MiXCR to reprocess the multiplex PCR reads, holding one entry per CDR3 protein. This sample yields around 190,000 distinct CDR3 sequences, of which around a sixth are seen a single time; roughly 50% belongs to the top ten. The source material was blood. These receptors were collected from a woman aged 45-60 years with Graves' hyperthyroidism.

This clonotype was observed many times. This chain links TRBV29-1 with TRBJ2-7; 10 nucleotides match TRBD1. The CDR3 has 12 amino acids. V was clipped by 5 bases and J by 7 bases; unmatched bases: 5. Germline-derived CDR1 and CDR2 are SQVTM and ANQGSEA. The CDR3 DNA sequence: TGCAGCGTTCGCCCGGGACAGGGGGAGCAGTACTTC. The encoded protein is CSVRPGQGEQYF.

This clonotype showed up many times. The chain joins TRBV18 to TRBJ1-1; no reliable D call. Germline CDR1 and CDR2: KGHSH and LQKENI. The CDR3 sequence is 15 residues long. V was shortened by 1 base and J by 5 bases, with 14 bases between the two germline ends. Here the CDR3 reads CASSPLDQLRTEAFF. CDR3 in DNA: TGTGCCAGCTCACCACTGGACCAGCTTCGGACTGAAGCTTTCTTT.

For this clonotype: At one end the junction does not follow the germline gene, possibly because of a read error. The chain uses TRBV15 and TRBJ2-1; D uncertain. CDR1 and CDR2 (germline): LNHNV, YYDKDF (reference sequence). The CDR3 is made up of 13 amino acids. The CDR3 DNA reads as TGTGCCGCCAGCAGAGATCGTACAGATGAGCAGTTCTTC. Its translation: CAASRDRTDEQFF.

This clonotype has at least ten counts. V usage is TRBV2 and J usage is TRBJ2-1; D gene uncertain. The CDR3 contains 14 residues. Trimming stripped 3 bases from V and 13 bases from J, with 19 bases between. Germline V CDR1 and CDR2: SNHLY, FYNNEI. CDR3 protein: CASSDGKVFWEQFF. As DNA, the CDR3 is TGTGCCAGCAGTGATGGAAAGGTCTTTTGGGAACAGTTCTTC.

The rearrangement joins TRBV5-8 to TRBJ1-5; D is undetermined. CDR1 is SGHTS and CDR2 is YDEGEE in the germline V gene. The CDR3 length is 14 residues. Trimming removed 0 bases from V and 5 bases from J, with 9 bases in between. CDR3: CASSLGQAYQPQHF. The CDR3 bases are TGTGCCAGCAGCTTGGGGCAGGCCTATCAGCCCCAGCATTTT.

This clonotype was seen many times. This rearrangement joins TRBV7-9 to TRBJ2-7; D could derive from TRBD1 or TRBD2 (5 bases each). Germline CDR1 reads SEHNR; CDR2 reads FQNEAQ (reference sequence). This CDR3 comprises 15 residues. V dropped 5 bases and J dropped 4 bases, with 18 bases sitting between them. The chain's CDR3 is CASSPRDGLGYEQYF. The CDR3 DNA reads TGTGCCAGCAGCCCCAGGGACGGGCTCGGGTACGAGCAGTACTTC.

This clonotype has ten or more counts. This chain links TRBV6-1 with TRBJ2-1; D ambiguous. Germline CDR1 is MNHNS and CDR2 is SASEGT. CDR3 length: 13 amino acids. V lost 7 bases, J lost 5 bases, and 12 bases lay in between. The CDR3 region is CASTDDKNNEQFF. DNA of the CDR3: TGTGCCAGCACCGACGACAAAAACAATGAGCAGTTCTTC.

This clonotype was picked up many times. This chain links TRBV14 with TRBJ2-3; D is unresolved. Trimming removed 0 bases at V and 2 bases at J, with 15 bases between. The CDR3 runs to 17 residues. Germline V CDR1 and CDR2: SGHDN, FVKESK. The DNA of the CDR3 is TGTGCCAGCAGCCAAGAAGACAAGGCCAGACTCACAGATACGCAGTATTTT. It encodes CASSQEDKARLTDTQYF.

This clonotype was counted ten times or more. This chain joins TRBV6-1 and TRBJ1-1; no clear D. The V end lost 5 bases, the J end lost 0 bases, and 7 bases lay between the germline ends. The length of the CDR3 is 13 residues. Germline values: CDR1 MNHNS, CDR2 SASEGT. CDR3 in DNA: TGTGCCAGCAGTTCCCTACTGAACACTGAAGCTTTCTTT. It codes for CASSSLLNTEAFF.

This clonotype was seen a handful of times. V and J are TRBV14 and TRBJ2-1, with D perhaps assigned TRBD1 or TRBD2 (5 bases each). CDR3 size: 14 residues. Germline V gives CDR1 SGHDN, CDR2 FVKESK. V was trimmed by 4 bases and J by 9 bases, leaving 16 bases between them. CDR3 protein: CASSPQRGVTEQFF. The CDR3 region has the DNA TGTGCCAGCAGCCCTCAGAGGGGTGTCACTGAGCAGTTCTTC.

This clonotype was detected ten times or more. The genes are TRBV28 and TRBJ1-2; D remains ambiguous. V was pared by 6 bases and J by 2 bases, with 13 bases between. The CDR3 is made up of 14 amino acids. Looked up from germline, CDR1 is MDHEN and CDR2 is SYDVKM. The CDR3 loop reads CASREGPGNYGYTF. The CDR3 nucleotides read TGTGCCAGCAGAGAGGGTCCGGGAAACTATGGCTACACCTTC.

This clonotype occurred many times. The chain links TRBV3-1 to TRBJ2-1, with D hard to call. CDR1 LGHDT and CDR2 YNNKEL come from the germline V gene (reference sequence). The CDR3 totals 12 residues. Trimming took off 4 bases at V and 5 bases at J, with 6 bases between the two ends. DNA of the CDR3: TGTGCCAGCAGCCCCCTGGACAATGAGCAGTTCTTC. Protein: CASSPLDNEQFF.

This sequence joins TRBV6-1 and TRBJ2-7, with D unresolved. Germline CDR1 and CDR2: MNHNS and SASEGT. Trimming removed 8 bases from V and 2 bases from J, with 13 bases in between. This CDR3 spans 13 amino acids. Here the CDR3 reads CASPPHSAYEQYF. The CDR3 DNA is TGTGCCAGCCCCCCCCACAGTGCCTACGAGCAGTACTTC.

This clonotype was counted at least ten times. The chain combines TRBV27 with TRBJ2-7; D is ambiguous. Per the germline V gene, CDR1 is MNHEY and CDR2 is SMNVEV (reference sequence). V was pared by 7 bases and J by 0 bases, with 13 bases between. The CDR3 consists of 14 residues. The CDR3 DNA follows: TGTGCCAGCACCGCAAGCGCTTACTCCTACGAGCAGTACTTC. This translates into CASTASAYSYEQYF.

This rearrangement joins TRBV6-1 to TRBJ2-1; 9 nucleotides agree with TRBD1. V was clipped by 3 bases and J by 8 bases; unmatched bases: 11. Germline V gene data show CDR1 as MNHNS and CDR2 as SASEGT. This CDR3 is 16 amino acids long. For the CDR3, the DNA is TGTGCCAGCAGTGACGTACAGGGGGCAAGGTTCGATGAGCAGTTCTTC. Its translation: CASSDVQGARFDEQFF.

Ten or more counts support this clonotype. This sequence joins TRBV7-3 and TRBJ1-2; TRBD1 matches at 10 bases. Germline V CDR1 and CDR2: SGHTA, FQGTGA. V lost 5 bases to trimming and J lost 4 bases; unmatched junction nucleotides: 7. This CDR3 has 15 residues. The CDR3 reads CASSKLRDRGYGYTF. The DNA of the CDR3 is TGTGCCAGCAGCAAACTCCGGGACAGGGGCTATGGCTACACCTTC.